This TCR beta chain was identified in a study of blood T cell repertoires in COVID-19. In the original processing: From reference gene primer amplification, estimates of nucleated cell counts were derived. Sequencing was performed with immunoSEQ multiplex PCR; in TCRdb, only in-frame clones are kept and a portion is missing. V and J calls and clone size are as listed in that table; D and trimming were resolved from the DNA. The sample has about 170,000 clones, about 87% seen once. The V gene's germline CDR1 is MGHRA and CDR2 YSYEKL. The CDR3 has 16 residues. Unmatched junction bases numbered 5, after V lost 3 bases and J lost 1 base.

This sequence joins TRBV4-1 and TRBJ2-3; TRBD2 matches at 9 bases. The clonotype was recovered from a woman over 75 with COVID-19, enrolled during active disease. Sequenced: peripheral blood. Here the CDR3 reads CASSHVSGSGTDTQYF. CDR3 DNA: TGCGCCAGCAGCCACGTTAGCGGGAGCGGCACAGATACGCAGTATTTT.